The clone carrying this TCR beta chain was detected only once. Antigen: not known. Sequenced by immunoSEQ multiplex PCR; TCRdb stores in-frame clones only, minus some. The sample lists some 54,000 clones; roughly 80% were seen once. These data are taken from a study of identifying expanded T cells in peripheral blood. Findings and caveats of the study: Clone count variance between approximately 2-week samples rose with total template count.

Germline assignment: CDR1 LNHNV and CDR2 YYDKDF (reference sequence). This CDR3 region has 13 residues. V dropped 1 base and J dropped 10; count of bases not matched to a gene: 5. This receptor was obtained from a person aged 18 to 75 in good health. Sequencing was carried out using blood. The rearrangement joins TRBV15 to TRBJ1-1; 8 nucleotides line up with TRBD1. This CDR3 is CATSRARTGTAFF. CDR3 coding DNA: TGTGCCACCAGCAGAGCCCGGACAGGGACAGCTTTCTTT.